This T cell receptor beta chain was identified during a study of vaccination and CD4 T cells after COVID-19. The V gene lost 0 bases and the J gene lost 0 bases, with 18 bases spanning the gap. This CDR3 has 20 amino acids. The germline gives CDR1 MNHEY, CDR2 SVGEGT. As regards this clonotype: Its antigen is unidentified.

Stated treatment: roughly nine-day PBMC culture with coronavirus spike peptide pools or control peptides (ViraFEST assay). The Oncomine TCR Beta short-read assay was applied to DNA of cultured CD4+ T cells. Each CDR3 protein gets one entry after TCRdb re-called the PCR reads with MiXCR. The sample gives fewer than 10,000 distinct CDR3 sequences, 30% to 45% of which show up once; about a sixth is in the top ten. This sequence was found in a human donor who had recovered from COVID-19. The material sequenced was CD4+ T cells from blood, cultured in vitro. The chain links TRBV6-2 or TRBV6-3 to TRBJ2-6; possibly TRBD2 for D (5 bases). In DNA, the CDR3 is TGTGCCAGCAGTTACTCGTACTTTCGGGAACCCCTCTCTGGGGCCAACGTCCTGACTTTC. It encodes CASSYSYFREPLSGANVLTF.